These T cell receptor beta chains were read from a single sample in a study of CD8 T cells in ankylosing spondylitis. In TCRdb, the 5' RACE reads were re-called with MiXCR into one record per CDR3 protein. The repertoire holds 200,000 to 300,000 distinct CDR3 sequences, with approximately 7.6% as singletons. Input material: blood, either unsorted or a sorted T cell fraction (not recorded which). These receptors originate from a female donor with ankylosing spondylitis or in good health (not recorded which). Each CDR3 is given with its conserved first and last residue. D genes are given only for firm matches. The size field is filled for only some rows; it gives once, few, many or a size class.

abundance | j_gene | d_gene | v_gene | CDR3aa | CDR3nt
many | TRBJ2-5 | NA | TRBV12-3/TRBV12-4 | CASGWGHQETQYF | TGTGCCAGCGGGTGGGGGCACCAAGAGACCCAGTACTTC
few | TRBJ2-1 | TRBD2 | TRBV28 | CASSLPGGTSYNEQFF | TGTGCCAGCAGTTTACCGGGGGGAACCTCCTACAATGAGCAGTTCTTC
many | TRBJ2-1 | NA | TRBV10-3 | CAITPRKRDSSGSNEQFF | TGTGCCATCACCCCCCGAAAGAGGGACTCAAGCGGAAGCAATGAGCAGTTCTTC
few | TRBJ2-3 | NA | TRBV20-1 | CSATYSRTDTQYF | TGCAGTGCTACCTACAGCAGGACAGATACGCAGTATTTT
many | TRBJ1-1 | NA | TRBV27 | CASRQTESYTEAFF | TGTGCCAGCAGGCAGACAGAGTCCTACACTGAAGCTTTCTTT
many | TRBJ1-4 | NA | TRBV3-1 | CASSQFVDGKLFF | TGTGCCAGCAGCCAATTTGTTGACGGGAAACTGTTTTTT
few | TRBJ2-5 | NA | TRBV2 | CASSVGRKTQYF | TGTGCCAGCAGTGTAGGGAGGAAGACCCAGTACTTC
NA | TRBJ2-5 | NA | TRBV20-1 | CSAPPAQRLETQYF | TGCAGTGCACCGCCGGCCCAGAGGTTAGAGACCCAGTACTTC
many | TRBJ2-3 | NA | TRBV5-4 | CASSFVGDDTQYF | TGTGCCAGCAGCTTTGTGGGAGACGATACGCAGTATTTT
NA | TRBJ2-3 | TRBD1 | TRBV7-9 | CASSPSRGTSGGTQYF | TGTGCCAGCAGCCCTTCCAGGGGGACCTCGGGTGGTACGCAGTATTTT
many | TRBJ1-6 | NA | TRBV12-3/TRBV12-4 | CASSRGSYGSPLHF | TGTGCCAGCAGCCGGGGCTCCTATGGTTCACCCCTCCACTTT
many | TRBJ2-7 | TRBD1 | TRBV20-1 | CSARRTSTGVTYEQYF | TGCAGTGCCAGGCGCACTTCGACAGGGGTGACCTACGAGCAGTACTTC
many | TRBJ2-5 | NA | TRBV6-2/TRBV6-3 | CASSYSGPIAGTETQYF | TGTGCCAGCAGTTACTCGGGTCCGATCGCGGGAACAGAGACCCAGTACTTC
many | TRBJ2-2 | TRBD2 | TRBV5-5 | CASSRYGTSGSSGELFF | TGTGCCAGCAGCCGGTATGGGACTAGCGGGAGTAGCGGGGAGCTGTTTTTT
few | TRBJ2-7 | TRBD2 | TRBV5-6 | CASSQGTSIFVNSYEQYF | TGTGCCAGCAGCCAAGGGACTAGCATTTTCGTAAACTCCTACGAGCAGTACTTC
NA | TRBJ2-1 | NA | TRBV4-3 | CASSQRLGPSSYNEQFF | TGCGCCAGCAGCCAGAGATTAGGCCCTAGCTCCTACAATGAGCAGTTCTTC
many | TRBJ2-4 | TRBD2 | TRBV29-1 | CSVGDPQTSGGWNIQYF | TGCAGCGTTGGAGACCCCCAGACTAGCGGTGGATGGAACATTCAGTACTTC
few | TRBJ2-1 | TRBD2 | TRBV19 | CASKISGSNVEQFF | TGTGCCAGTAAAATTAGCGGGAGTAATGTTGAGCAGTTCTTC
many | TRBJ2-3 | NA | TRBV4-3 | CASSLRDTDTDTQYF | TGCGCCAGCAGCCTCCGGGACACCGACACAGATACGCAGTATTTT
few | TRBJ2-5 | NA | TRBV7-6 | CASSLARRETQYF | TGTGCCAGCAGCTTAGCAAGGAGAGAGACCCAGTACTTC
few | TRBJ2-7 | NA | TRBV12-3/TRBV12-4 | CASSFAGDSYEQYF | TGTGCCAGCAGTTTCGCAGGGGACTCCTACGAGCAGTACTTC
few | TRBJ2-7 | NA | TRBV25-1 | CASTKGTYEQYF | TGTGCCAGCACCAAGGGAACATACGAGCAGTACTTC
many | TRBJ1-2 | NA | TRBV5-1 | CASSLTVNYGYTF | TGCGCCAGCAGCTTGACAGTGAACTATGGCTACACCTTC
many | TRBJ2-5 | TRBD2 | TRBV29-1 | CSVDQTSTVRGTQYF | TGCAGCGTAGACCAGACTAGCACCGTCCGGGGGACCCAGTACTTC
NA | TRBJ2-1 | TRBD2 | TRBV6-2/TRBV6-3 | CASSRLAPPYNEQFF | TGTGCCAGCAGTCGACTAGCGCCCCCGTACAATGAGCAGTTCTTC
many | TRBJ2-1 | NA | TRBV20-1 | CSARVKVTYNEQFF | TGCAGTGCTAGAGTAAAAGTGACTTACAATGAGCAGTTCTTC
many | TRBJ2-1 | TRBD2 | TRBV12-3/TRBV12-4 | CASSLAGGPYNEQFF | TGTGCCAGCAGTTTAGCGGGAGGGCCCTACAATGAGCAGTTCTTC
many | TRBJ2-3 | NA | TRBV5-1 | CASSLALATAATQYF | TGCGCCAGCAGCTTGGCCTTAGCTACCGCCGCTACGCAGTATTTT
few | TRBJ1-2 | NA | TRBV29-1 | CSVGDYYGYTF | TGCAGCGTTGGTGATTACTATGGCTACACCTTC
NA | TRBJ2-7 | NA | TRBV10-3 | CAISESSGVGYEQYF | TGTGCCATCAGTGAGTCGAGTGGGGTAGGGTACGAGCAGTACTTC
many | TRBJ2-5 | NA | TRBV18 | CASSPSDVSETQYF | TGTGCCAGCTCACCAAGCGACGTATCGGAGACCCAGTACTTC
few | TRBJ1-4 | TRBD1 | TRBV20-1 | CSARGRQGFHEKLFF | TGCAGTGCTAGGGGAAGACAGGGATTTCATGAAAAACTGTTTTTT
few | TRBJ2-7 | TRBD1 | TRBV7-9 | CASSSPDRGEQYF | TGTGCCAGCAGCTCTCCTGACAGGGGCGAGCAGTACTTC
many | TRBJ1-1 | TRBD1 | TRBV20-1 | CSAMTGSSTEAFF | TGCAGTGCAATGACAGGGTCAAGCACTGAAGCTTTCTTT
many | TRBJ2-5 | NA | TRBV30 | CAWSPGGTQYF | TGTGCCTGGAGTCCTGGGGGGACCCAGTACTTC
many | TRBJ1-4 | TRBD1 | TRBV20-1 | CSARRTGDTNEKLFF | TGCAGTGCTAGGAGGACAGGGGATACTAATGAAAAACTGTTTTTT
NA | TRBJ1-6 | NA | TRBV20-1 | CFASQDRFYNSPLHF | TGCTTTGCTAGCCAGGACAGATTTTATAATTCACCCCTCCACTTT
many | TRBJ2-5 | NA | TRBV29-1 | CSVEGEAGNPGGTQYF | TGCAGCGTTGAAGGCGAGGCAGGTAATCCCGGTGGGACCCAGTACTTC
many | TRBJ1-2 | NA | TRBV28 | CASSWNRGYTF | TGTGCCAGCAGTTGGAACCGTGGCTACACCTTC
NA | TRBJ2-1 | NA | TRBV7-9 | CASSPTAANEQFF | TGTGCCAGCAGCCCTACAGCAGCAAATGAGCAGTTCTTC
NA | TRBJ2-5 | TRBD1 | TRBV29-1 | CSVEEGPGQGGGGETQHF | TGCAGCGTTGAAGAGGGACCGGGACAGGGAGGAGGGGGAGAGACCCAGCACTTC
many | TRBJ2-2 | NA | TRBV6-1 | CASSEGQGNTGELFF | TGTGCCAGCAGTGAAGGGCAGGGAAACACCGGGGAGCTGTTTTTT
many | TRBJ2-3 | NA | TRBV10-2 | CASSPQALTSTDTQYF | TGCGCCAGCAGTCCCCAAGCGTTAACTAGCACAGATACGCAGTATTTT
NA | TRBJ2-1 | NA | TRBV28 | CASRSTSYNEQFF | TGTGCCAGCAGATCGACTAGTTATAATGAGCAGTTCTTC
many | TRBJ2-1 | NA | TRBV6-2/TRBV6-3 | CASRPGPRGEQFF | TGTGCCAGCAGACCCGGTCCGCGAGGAGAGCAGTTCTTC
NA | TRBJ1-6 | NA | TRBV12-3/TRBV12-4 | CASKSGRGSPLHF | TGTGCCAGTAAATCAGGGAGGGGGTCACCCCTCCACTTT
many | TRBJ2-3 | NA | TRBV6-6 | CASSYRGDGSDTQYF | TGTGCCAGCAGTTACCGTGGTGATGGATCAGATACGCAGTATTTT
many | TRBJ2-1 | NA | TRBV7-2 | CASSPVAGAAYNEQFF | TGTGCCAGCAGCCCCGTCGCAGGGGCGGCCTACAATGAGCAGTTCTTC
many | TRBJ2-1 | TRBD2 | TRBV5-1 | CASSATSGSLGNEQFF | TGCGCCAGCAGCGCGACTAGCGGGAGCTTGGGCAATGAGCAGTTCTTC
many | TRBJ2-3 | TRBD1 | TRBV5-1 | CASSYHRDRVTDTQYF | TGCGCCAGCAGCTACCACCGGGACAGGGTGACAGATACGCAGTATTTT
many | TRBJ2-1 | NA | TRBV2 | CASSEQGNFGNEQFF | TGTGCCAGCAGTGAACAGGGAAACTTCGGCAATGAGCAGTTCTTC
few | TRBJ2-2 | NA | TRBV19 | CASMGWATGELFF | TGTGCCAGTATGGGATGGGCCACCGGGGAGCTGTTTTTT
many | TRBJ2-7 | TRBD1 | TRBV20-1 | CSADLGQAYEQYF | TGCAGTGCTGATCTGGGACAGGCCTACGAGCAGTACTTC
few | TRBJ2-1 | TRBD2 | TRBV29-1 | CSVPGGRAANEQFF | TGCAGCGTACCGGGCGGGAGGGCCGCGAATGAGCAGTTCTTC